The 2 T cell receptor beta chains below come from one sample, sequenced in a study of T cell changes during pregnancy in multiple sclerosis. The data were produced by immunoSEQ multiplex PCR, yet TCRdb's version contains in-frame clones alone and is incomplete. The sample has 130,000 or so clones; 90% to 98% are singletons. Specimen: peripheral blood, collected after pregnancy. These receptor sequences come from a female donor with multiple sclerosis, enrolled in a pregnancy study.

The chain carries TRBV19 and TRBJ2-7; 9 bases agree with TRBD2. Germline lookup yields CDR1 LNHDA and CDR2 SQIVND (reference sequence). CDR3 length equals 13 residues. The J segment lost 5 bases and the V segment lost 5 bases, leaving 4 bases of the junction unmatched. This CDR3 reads CASSSAGGDEQYF. CDR3 bases: TGTGCCAGTAGTTCCGCGGGGGGGGACGAGCAGTACTTC. The whole variable domain, remainder taken from reference TRBV19 and TRBJ2-7, is DGGITQSPKYLFRKEGQNVTLSCEQNLNHDAMYWYRQDPGQGLRLIYYSQIVNDFQKGDIAEGYSVSREKKESFPLTVTSAQKNPTAFYLCASSSAGGDEQYFGPGTRLTVT.

The J gene is TRBJ2-1, the V gene TRBV7-9; 9 bases are shared with TRBD1. The CDR3 is 15 amino acids. V was clipped by 8 bases and J by 8 bases; unmatched bases: 13. The germline V gene encodes CDR1 SEHNR and CDR2 FQNEAQ (reference sequence). CDR3 DNA sequence: TGTGCCAGCTACAAGTCCCGGGACAGGGTGCATGAGCAGTTCTTC. Its protein product is CASYKSRDRVHEQFF.